The 30 T cell receptor beta chains below all came from one sample that was sequenced in a study of control samples from healthy donors and cancer patients. Data came from immunoSEQ multiplex PCR; TCRdb stores just in-frame clones and leaves some out. The table includes around 80,000 clones, over 75% detected once. Sequenced material: blood. All receptors derive from a woman between 45 and 60 years old in good health.

The rearrangement joins TRBV3-1 (or the pseudogene TRBV3-2) to TRBJ1-5; no firm D call. Trimming pared 3 bases from V and 7 bases from J, leaving 13 bases between. The CDR3 is 14 residues long. The germline gives CDR1 LGHDT, CDR2 YNNKEL (reference sequence). In nucleotides, the CDR3 is TGTGCCAGCAGCCAGGTGGGCACGGGACAGCCCCAGCATTTT. Protein product: CASSQVGTGQPQHF.

CDR3 in DNA: TGTGCCAGCAGTTACTCGAGAGACAGGCAAGAGACCCAGTACTTC. This codes for CASSYSRDRQETQYF. The chain has TRBV6-5 and TRBJ2-5; D might be TRBD1 (6 bases). V lost 0 bases to trimming and J lost 2 bases, with 10 bases between them. The CDR3 extends over 15 amino acids. Germline loops: CDR1 MNHEY, CDR2 SVGAGI.

This chain joins TRBV5-1 and TRBJ1-2, with 7 bases identical to TRBD1. CDR1 and CDR2 from the germline V gene are SGHRS and YFSETQ. The CDR3 runs 13 residues. Germline trimming cut 7 bases from V and 3 bases from J; bases unmatched to any gene: 6. CDR3 DNA sequence: TGCGCCAGCTGGGACGGGACAGACTATGGCTACACCTTC. Translating it yields CASWDGTDYGYTF.

This rearrangement joins TRBV13 to TRBJ1-2, with D possibly TRBD1 on 5 matching bases. This CDR3 region has 15 residues. Trimming left V 2 bases short and J 5 bases short, with 15 bases between. The germline CDR1 and CDR2 sequences are PRHDT and FYEKMQ (reference sequence). CDR3 DNA sequence: TGTGCCAGCAGCTTAAGGTCGGATGGGGCGTATGGCTACACCTTC. Amino acids: CASSLRSDGAYGYTF.

The chain recombines TRBV19 with TRBJ2-3; TRBD1 agrees at 7 bases. The CDR3 is 15 residues long. The germline V gene encodes CDR1 LNHDA and CDR2 SQIVND (reference sequence). The V segment lost 4 bases and the J segment 3 bases; nucleotides outside the gene matches: 7. CDR3 sequence (DNA): TGTGCCAGTAGTAAAACAGGGGTGGGGACAGATACGCAGTATTTT. This translates into CASSKTGVGTDTQYF.

The table lists this clone with a count of one. The chain recombines TRBV5-4 with TRBJ2-7; D ambiguous. The CDR3 length is 13 residues. V lost 0 bases to trimming and J lost 3 bases, with 7 bases between them. Germline CDR1 is SGHNT and CDR2 is YYREEE (reference sequence). The CDR3 protein is CASSLDLGYEQYF. The CDR3 DNA is TGTGCCAGCAGCTTGGATTTAGGCTACGAGCAGTACTTC.

The V gene is TRBV27, the J gene TRBJ2-5; D perhaps matches TRBD2 (6 bases). Per the germline V gene, CDR1 is MNHEY and CDR2 is SMNVEV (reference sequence). Trimming stripped 2 bases from V and 4 bases from J, with 11 bases between. There are 14 residues in the CDR3. Here the CDR3 reads CASSLRGGVETQYF. CDR3 nucleotides: TGTGCCAGCAGTTTACGGGGAGGTGTAGAGACCCAGTACTTC.

The rearrangement links TRBV9 to TRBJ1-5, with 7 bases that match TRBD1. CDR3 length: 13 amino acids. The germline gives CDR1 SGDLS, CDR2 YYNGEE. The ends lost 4 bases at V and 7 bases at J; junction bases unmatched: 5. For the CDR3, the DNA is TGTGCCAGCAGCCCGACAGGGACCCAGCCCCAGCATTTT. This translates into CASSPTGTQPQHF.

The genes are TRBV6-5 and TRBJ2-6, with D hard to call. The germline V gene has CDR1 MNHEY and CDR2 SVGAGI. Trimming removed 4 bases from V and 4 bases from J, with 11 bases in between. This CDR3 is built from 15 residues. The CDR3 here is CASSSPREGANVLTF. As DNA, the CDR3 is TGTGCCAGCAGTTCCCCACGAGAGGGGGCCAACGTCCTGACTTTC.

This clone was observed a few times. CDR3 nucleotide sequence: TGTGCTAGTGGTTGGACTAGCGGGGACACAGATACGCAGTATTTT. Protein: CASGWTSGDTDTQYF. This chain links TRBV12-5 with TRBJ2-3; TRBD2 matches at 12 bases. The CDR3 consists of 15 residues. V shed 4 bases and J 2 bases; nucleotides not matched to a gene: 1. Germline CDR1 and CDR2: LGHNT and FRNRAP.

This chain joins TRBV5-4 and TRBJ1-2; D is uncertain. V gave up 2 bases and J gave up 7 bases, with 21 bases separating them. In germline, CDR1 is SGHNT, CDR2 YYREEE (reference sequence). This CDR3 comprises 16 residues. The CDR3 sequence is CASSFLRSGPPPGYTF. CDR3 DNA sequence: TGTGCCAGCAGCTTTCTTCGGTCCGGGCCCCCCCCTGGCTACACCTTC.

The chain couples TRBV5-1 to TRBJ1-2; 7 bases align to TRBD1. The CDR3 covers 18 residues. Per germline, CDR1 SGHRS and CDR2 YFSETQ. Trimming cost V 4 bases and J 1 base; bases outside gene matches: 16. The CDR3 DNA reads TGCGCCAGCAGCCGGGGGCTAAAACCGGGACAGAATAACTATGGCTACACCTTC. This codes for CASSRGLKPGQNNYGYTF.

The gene calls are TRBV5-6 and TRBJ2-3, with D possibly matching TRBD2 (6 bases). The V gene lost 2 bases and the J gene lost 4 bases, with 17 bases spanning the gap. Germline CDR1 SGHDT, CDR2 YYEEEE. The CDR3 runs 16 residues. In DNA, the CDR3 is TGTGCCAGCAGCTTTGGGGACTCTAACCGGGCAGATACGCAGTATTTT. It is translated as CASSFGDSNRADTQYF.

The chain joins TRBV7-2 to TRBJ2-7, with no clear D. V was trimmed by 1 base and J by 3 bases, leaving 10 bases between them. Per the germline V gene, CDR1 is SGHTA and CDR2 is FQGNSA. The CDR3 has 14 amino acids. CDR3: CASSLGVGIYEQYF. CDR3 coding DNA: TGTGCCAGCAGCTTAGGTGTAGGGATCTACGAGCAGTACTTC.

The rearrangement links TRBV30 to TRBJ1-2; TRBD1 matches at 8 bases. The CDR3 extends over 15 amino acids. Per the germline V gene, CDR1 is GTSNPN and CDR2 is SVGIG (reference sequence). With V trimmed by 3 bases and J by 4 bases, 10 bases remained unmatched. CDR3 amino acids: CAWRHQGARSYGYTF. In nucleotides, the CDR3 is TGTGCCTGGAGGCACCAGGGGGCGCGAAGCTATGGCTACACCTTC.

This clone was recorded once. In nucleotides, the CDR3 is TGTGCCAGCAGTCTCCGTCAGGGGGACTATGGCTACACCTTC. This sequence encodes CASSLRQGDYGYTF. This chain connects TRBV3-1 (or the pseudogene TRBV3-2) to TRBJ1-2; 7 bases are shared with TRBD1. Germline loops: CDR1 LGHDT, CDR2 YNNKEL (reference sequence). The ends lost 6 bases at V and 3 bases at J; junction bases unmatched: 7. The CDR3 length is 14 residues.

This chain links TRBV19 with TRBJ2-2; D unclear. Germline CDR1 is LNHDA and CDR2 is SQIVND (reference sequence). V lost 5 bases to trimming and J lost 5 bases, with 12 bases between them. The CDR3 runs to 14 residues. The CDR3 DNA reads TGTGCCAGTAGTGTTCAGACTGGAACCGGGGAGCTGTTTTTT. Translation: CASSVQTGTGELFF.

The gene calls are TRBV11-3 and TRBJ2-1; TRBD2 aligns across 11 bases. Trimming cost V 9 bases and J 8 bases; bases outside gene matches: 6. The CDR3 contains 13 residues. The germline V gene encodes CDR1 SGHNT and CDR2 YENEEA. CDR3 amino acids: CASSSGGRDEQFF. The DNA of the CDR3 is TGTGCCAGTTCTAGCGGGGGGCGGGATGAGCAGTTCTTC.

The rearrangement uses TRBV7-2 and TRBJ2-2; D possibly corresponds to TRBD1 (6 bases). With 3 bases removed from V and 2 bases from J, the gap between germline ends came to 10 bases. CDR3 size: 15 residues. Germline values: CDR1 SGHTA, CDR2 FQGNSA. CDR3 in DNA: TGTGCCAGCAGCTTTGGACAGCCTAACACCGGGGAGCTGTTTTTT. Amino acid sequence: CASSFGQPNTGELFF.

The chain uses TRBV5-1 and TRBJ1-1; 9 bases agree with TRBD1. Germline V gives CDR1 SGHRS, CDR2 YFSETQ. The J segment lost 14 bases and the V segment lost 5 bases, leaving 13 bases of the junction unmatched. This CDR3 comprises 13 residues. The CDR3 spells CASSSVQGASAFF. The CDR3 DNA sequence: TGCGCCAGCAGTTCTGTACAGGGGGCGAGTGCCTTCTTT. The whole variable domain, remainder taken from reference TRBV5-1 and TRBJ1-1, is KAGVTQTPRYLIKTRGQQVTLSCSPISGHRSVSWYQQTPGQGLQFLFEYFSETQRNKGNFPGRFSGRQFSNSRSEMNVSTLELGDSALYLCASSSVQGASAFFGQGTRLTVV.

The rearrangement links TRBV7-8 to TRBJ2-1; TRBD2 agrees at 8 bases. With 5 bases clipped from V and 7 bases from J, the junction kept 10 bases outside the gene matches. CDR1 and CDR2 from the germline V gene are SGHVS and FQNEAQ. The CDR3 sequence is 15 residues long. The CDR3 DNA reads TGTGCCAGCAGCCTTCGGGGGGGCTTTGGGAATGAGCAGTTCTTC. Amino acids: CASSLRGGFGNEQFF.

The chain joins TRBV20-1 to TRBJ1-5; 7 nucleotides line up with TRBD1. The germline V gene has CDR1 DFQATT and CDR2 SNEGSKA (reference sequence). V shed 7 bases and J 9 bases; nucleotides not matched to a gene: 3. This CDR3 is built from 10 residues. CDR3 in amino acids: CSVGDRPQHF. DNA for the CDR3: TGCAGTGTCGGGGACAGGCCCCAGCATTTT.

J is TRBJ2-3 and V is TRBV10-3; D not resolved. In germline, CDR1 is ENHRY, CDR2 SYGVKD. The CDR3 loop spans 14 amino acids. V was cut by 8 bases and J by 0 bases, with 12 bases left in between. CDR3 loop: CAIGLMTSTDTQYF. The CDR3 nucleotides are TGTGCCATCGGGCTGATGACTAGCACAGATACGCAGTATTTT.

This clone occurred once. The chain combines TRBV10-3 with TRBJ2-1, with 14 bases matching TRBD2. The CDR3 sequence is 16 residues long. Germline CDR1 and CDR2: ENHRY and SYGVKD. Germline trimming cut 0 bases from V and 7 bases from J; bases unmatched to any gene: 2. In nucleotides, the CDR3 is TGTGCCATCAGTGAGTCTAGACTAGCGGGGGGGAATGAGCAGTTCTTC. Translated: CAISESRLAGGNEQFF.

This clone was seen only once. The CDR3: CASSKSCEGNQNSPLHF. CDR3 coding DNA: TGTGCCAGCAGCAAAAGTTGTGAGGGGAATCAAAATTCACCCCTCCACTTT. J is TRBJ1-6 and V is TRBV21-1. TRBV21-1 is a recognized pseudogene. This CDR3 is built from 17 residues.

The chain has TRBV5-1 and TRBJ1-2, with a weak D call TRBD1 (6 bases). Germline V gene sequence: CDR1 SGHRS, CDR2 YFSETQ. V was trimmed by 0 bases and J by 5 bases, leaving 14 bases between them. This CDR3 is 15 amino acids long. CDR3 residues: CASSLDWGASYGYTF. As DNA, the CDR3 is TGCGCCAGCAGCTTGGATTGGGGGGCTTCTTATGGCTACACCTTC.

This CDR3 reads CASSHGGNSPLHF. DNA of the CDR3: TGTGCCAGCAGCCACGGCGGGAATTCACCCCTCCACTTT. V is TRBV3-1 (or the pseudogene TRBV3-2) and J is TRBJ1-6, with no clear D. Germline V gives CDR1 LGHDT, CDR2 YNNKEL (reference sequence). CDR3 length equals 13 residues. V was shortened by 3 bases and J by 7 bases, with 7 bases between the two germline ends.

The V gene is TRBV6-6, the J gene TRBJ2-3; 11 bases are a match to TRBD2. The CDR3 is 13 residues long. V lost 7 bases and J lost 8; bases outside the gene matches: 5. Germline V gene sequence: CDR1 MNHNY, CDR2 SVGAGI (reference sequence). CDR3 region: CASKVAGGVTQYF. In nucleotides, the CDR3 is TGTGCCAGCAAGGTAGCGGGGGGGGTTACGCAGTATTTT.

The genes are TRBV4-2 and TRBJ1-3, with D perhaps TRBD1 (5 bases). The CDR3 is 16 residues long. V was shortened by 0 bases and J by 3 bases, with 12 bases between the two germline ends. Germline V lookup: CDR1 LGHNA, CDR2 YNFKEQ. In DNA, the CDR3 is TGTGCCAGCAGCCAAGATCGGGGGTTCGGTGGAAACACCATATATTTT. It yields the protein CASSQDRGFGGNTIYF.

The chain combines TRBV10-2 with TRBJ2-1; 11 bases align to TRBD2. Germline V gene sequence: CDR1 WSHSY, CDR2 SAAADI. This CDR3 is 14 amino acids long. The V gene end was trimmed by 4 bases and the J gene end by 10 bases; junction bases not matched to a gene: 6. The CDR3: CASSVSGGALEQFF. The CDR3 bases are TGCGCCAGCAGTGTTAGCGGGGGGGCCTTGGAGCAGTTCTTC.